Listed here is a single TCR beta chain. What it recognizes is unknown. Per germline, CDR1 MNHNY and CDR2 SVGAGI (reference sequence). The V end lost 6 bases, the J end lost 6 bases, and 12 bases lay between the germline ends. CDR3 length: 12 residues. This record belongs to a study of cytomegalovirus exposure and HLA in healthy donors. Whole-study findings and limits: A few of the chains that were CMV-associated were confirmed in vitro to be specific for CMV antigens. A later analysis reportedly found that, within productive TCRs, an Asian-associated ancestry cluster had fewer N-insertions than the mean observed across the approximately 690 donors.

Use of 60 Vbeta and 13 Jbeta primers characterized the PCR. Authors' data handling: Per a later analysis, the number of unique TCR beta chains was some 80 million, of which roughly 11 million were shared. This table comes from immunoSEQ multiplex PCR, and its TCRdb copy is limited to in-frame clones, with some not included. V and J calls and clone size are those listed in that table; D and trimming were worked out from the DNA. The sample lists 150,000 or so clones, 60% to 75% occurring once. At sampling all donors were nominally healthy, likely with unrecorded immune exposures. This TCR came from a man aged 25 to 40 in good health and CMV-seronegative. V is TRBV6-6 and J is TRBJ2-7; D perhaps matches TRBD1 (5 bases). The sample taken for sequencing was PBMCs. The CDR3 nucleotides read TGTGCCAGCAGATCAGGGTCGGGCGAGCAGTACTTC. This gives the protein CASRSGSGEQYF.